Presented here are 9 T cell receptor beta chains from one specimen sequenced in a study of neurological immune-mediated disorders. TCRdb called the 5' RACE reads again in MiXCR, with one record for every CDR3 protein. The sample gives 64,000 or so distinct CDR3 sequences, 10% of which show up once; approximately 9.5% is in the top ten. Time point: longitudinal time-point 1 (baseline). The sequenced sample consisted of PBMCs. Receptors originate from a man between 25 and 39 years old in good health.

In this sample, this clonotype turned up many times. This sequence joins TRBV15 and TRBJ2-5; D perhaps matches TRBD1 (5 bases). The V end lost 3 bases, the J end lost 2 bases, and 13 bases lay between the germline ends. From germline, CDR1 is LNHNV and CDR2 YYDKDF (reference sequence). This CDR3 region has 15 residues. CDR3: CATSSADSLQETQYF. CDR3 DNA sequence: TGTGCCACCAGCAGTGCTGACAGTTTGCAAGAGACCCAGTACTTC.

By sample share, this clonotype is medium-sized. J is TRBJ2-2 and V is TRBV4-1, with 8 positions matching TRBD2. In germline, CDR1 is MGHRA, CDR2 YSYEKL. The CDR3 runs 17 residues. V trimming: 1 base; J trimming: 4 bases; junction bases outside the gene matches: 8. DNA for the CDR3: TGCGCCAGCAGCCAAGTCCCACCCGCGGGGGGCACCGGGGAGCTGTTTTTT. Its protein product is CASSQVPPAGGTGELFF.

The rearrangement links TRBV20-1 to TRBJ2-1; possible D gene TRBD1, 6 bases. Trimming left V 3 bases short and J 0 bases short, with 12 bases between. The germline CDR1 and CDR2 sequences are DFQATT and SNEGSKA (reference sequence). This CDR3 contains 15 residues. This chain's CDR3 is CSASYDRSSYNEQFF. The CDR3 DNA follows: TGCAGTGCTAGTTACGACAGGAGCTCCTACAATGAGCAGTTCTTC.

Many counts were recorded for this clonotype. The chain employs TRBV7-2 and TRBJ2-3; a possible D gene is TRBD1 (5 bases). CDR1 is SGHTA and CDR2 is FQGNSA in the germline V gene. The CDR3 contains 14 residues. V lost 5 bases and J lost 0, with 9 bases in between. CDR3 DNA: TGTGCCAGCAGCAAACGACAGAGCACAGATACGCAGTATTTT. Protein sequence: CASSKRQSTDTQYF.

There are many counts of this clonotype. The rearrangement uses TRBV12-3 or TRBV12-4 and TRBJ1-2; TRBD1 matches at 7 bases. This CDR3 has 14 residues. J gave up 3 bases and V 5 bases, and 6 bases lay outside the gene matches. CDR3 region: CASSHRGQDYGYTF. The DNA for the CDR3 is TGTGCCAGCAGTCACCGCGGACAGGACTATGGCTACACCTTC.

This clonotype was seen at least ten times. The chain joins TRBV20-1 to TRBJ2-5, with 10 bases that match TRBD1. Unmatched junction bases numbered 6, after V lost 0 bases and J lost 5 bases. Germline CDR1 is DFQATT and CDR2 is SNEGSKA (reference sequence). This CDR3 is built from 15 residues. The chain's CDR3 is CSARDRQGAWETQYF. The CDR3 nucleotides are TGCAGTGCTAGAGATAGACAGGGGGCCTGGGAGACCCAGTACTTC.

The table lists this clonotype with many counts. This chain connects TRBV7-9 to TRBJ1-6, with no clear D. The V end lost 6 bases, the J end lost 9 bases, and 18 bases lay between the germline ends. The CDR3 runs 15 residues. The V gene's germline CDR1 is SEHNR and CDR2 FQNEAQ (reference sequence). This CDR3 reads CASSSDSSTISPLHF. The CDR3 DNA sequence: TGTGCCAGCAGTTCAGACTCATCGACTATTTCACCCCTCCACTTT.

This clonotype has a count of ten or more. This chain joins TRBV20-1 and TRBJ1-1; weak D call: TRBD1 (5 bases). Germline CDR1 is DFQATT and CDR2 is SNEGSKA (reference sequence). The CDR3 length is 17 residues. Trimming removed 0 bases from V and 11 bases from J, with 28 bases in between. The CDR3 sequence: CSARDHAPTRGVRAAFF. CDR3 DNA: TGCAGTGCTAGAGACCACGCGCCAACCCGGGGGGTCCGGGCTGCTTTCTTT.

This clonotype was recorded at least ten times. The chain uses TRBV30 and TRBJ2-3; D not resolved. In germline, CDR1 is GTSNPN, CDR2 SVGIG (reference sequence). Trimming took 0 bases from V and 4 from J, leaving 11 bases between them. This CDR3 region has 14 residues. The DNA for the CDR3 is TGTGCCTGGAGTGTTGTGTCCCGGGCAGATACGCAGTATTTT. Encoded protein: CAWSVVSRADTQYF. Full variable domain (rest looked up from reference TRBV30 and TRBJ2-3): SQTIHQWPATLVQPVGSPLSLECTVEGTSNPNLYWYRQAAGRGLQLLFYSVGIGQISSEVPQNLSASRPQDRQFILSSKKLLLSDSGFYLCAWSVVSRADTQYFGPGTRLTVL.